Sequencing of this T cell receptor (beta chain) was carried out in a study of cytomegalovirus exposure and HLA in healthy donors. Study context: Early release data held around 82 million unique TCRs from HLA-typed donors. Findings and caveats of the study: V- and J-gene trimming in TCR beta was tied to a missense DCLRE1C variant by an analysis performed later.

As concerns this clone: Its cognate antigen is unknown.

CDR1 and CDR2 (germline): SGHAT, FQNNGV. CDR3 length: 15 amino acids. V was trimmed by 5 bases and J by 1 base, leaving 12 bases between them. PCR was performed using 60 Vbeta and 13 Jbeta primers. Profiling relied on immunoSEQ multiplex PCR, and the TCRdb table lists in-frame clones only, not all of them. The repertoire consists of approximately 150,000 clones, with 55% to 70% occurring once and the leading ten covering 7% to 8.5%. The TCR originated in a woman aged 60-75 years in good health and CMV-seropositive. Sequencing was carried out using PBMCs. The chain employs TRBV11-2 and TRBJ2-1; unclear D gene. The CDR3 loop is CASSTERTSYNEQFF. For the CDR3, the DNA is TGTGCCAGCAGCACCGAGCGTACTTCCTACAATGAGCAGTTCTTC.